This T cell receptor (beta chain) originates from a study of glioma-infiltrating T cells. As for the study in general: Before surgery, glioma patients received dexamethasone for at most six days. Sequencing aimed for about 4- to 11-fold coverage of about a million peripheral T cells. Whole-study results and caveats: Above-expected tissue-blood divergence occurred in all gliomas, most in low-grade ones.

TCR alpha and beta CDR3 regions were amplified from RNA using iRepertoire nested multiplex PCR. TCRdb re-called the multiplex PCR reads with MiXCR, one entry per CDR3 protein. The sample contains around 350,000 distinct CDR3 sequences, approximately 42% of which appear only once. In the case of this clonotype: The target antigen is unknown.

This sequence was found in a human donor with low-grade glioma or glioblastoma, undergoing nonglioma brain surgery, or in good health (not recorded which). The sample was glioma tissue, nonneoplastic brain tissue, or PBMCs (not recorded which).

CDR3 region: CASSFLINQPQHF. The CDR3 bases are TGTGCCAGCAGTTTCCTAATCAATCAGCCCCAGCATTTT. V is TRBV28 and J is TRBJ1-5; D gene unclear. Trimming removed 3 bases from V and 3 bases from J, with 6 bases in between. The CDR3 extends over 13 amino acids. Germline V gene lookup returns CDR1 MDHEN and CDR2 SYDVKM.